One sample yielded the 10 T cell receptor beta chains listed below, sequenced in a study of blood T cell repertoires in COVID-19. Data came from immunoSEQ multiplex PCR; TCRdb stores just in-frame clones and leaves some out. The sample has around 110,000 clones, roughly four fifths seen once. Sample: peripheral blood. These receptors all stem from a man in his 70s with active or convalescent COVID-19.

The V call is TRBV7-9, the J call TRBJ1-5; no clear D gene. Trimming took off 4 bases at V and 1 base at J, with 8 bases between the two ends. The CDR3 has 14 residues. Germline V lookup: CDR1 SEHNR, CDR2 FQNEAQ (reference sequence). The CDR3 here is CASSSGISNQPQHF. CDR3 DNA: TGTGCCAGCAGCTCAGGTATAAGCAATCAGCCCCAGCATTTT.

The rearrangement joins TRBV5-6 to TRBJ1-1, with D perhaps TRBD1 (6 bases). V gave up 7 bases and J gave up 4 bases, with 14 bases separating them. Germline V gene lookup returns CDR1 SGHDT and CDR2 YYEEEE. The length of the CDR3 is 13 residues. CDR3 residues: CASLQGKGTEAFF. The CDR3 DNA reads TGTGCCAGCCTGCAGGGGAAGGGCACTGAAGCTTTCTTT. The complete variable domain, with remaining parts taken from reference TRBV5-6 and TRBJ1-1, reads DAGVTQSPTHLIKTRGQQVTLRCSPKSGHDTVSWYQQALGQGPQFIFQYYEEEERQRGNFPDRFSGHQFPNYSSELNVNALLLGDSALYLCASLQGKGTEAFFGQGTRLTVV.

This clone was seen only a few times. The chain joins TRBV19 to TRBJ1-5; D perhaps matches TRBD1 (5 bases). Germline V CDR1 and CDR2: LNHDA, SQIVND (reference sequence). CDR3 length: 15 residues. Trimming took 7 bases from V and 1 from J, leaving 14 bases between them. The CDR3 DNA reads TGTGCCAGTAAGGCAGGGATCGGGAGCAATCAGCCCCAGCATTTT. It translates to CASKAGIGSNQPQHF.

This clone has only one observation. The gene calls are TRBV6-2 or TRBV6-3 and TRBJ1-2; D gene ambiguous. The length of the CDR3 is 13 residues. Germline V gene sequence: CDR1 MNHEY, CDR2 SVGEGT. The V and J ends lost 2 bases and 6 bases respectively, with 10 bases between them. Here the CDR3 DNA reads TGTGCCAGCAGTTACCAACAGCGGGATGGCTACACCTTC. It yields the protein CASSYQQRDGYTF.

The J gene is TRBJ2-1, the V gene TRBV4-1, with D tentatively TRBD2 (6 bases). This CDR3 spans 17 amino acids. V shed 3 bases and J shed 1 base, with 16 bases lying between them. Looked up from germline, CDR1 is MGHRA and CDR2 is YSYEKL. CDR3 DNA: TGCGCCAGCAGCCACGGAGGGATAGCGGCATCCTACAATGAGCAGTTCTTC. Translated, it gives CASSHGGIAASYNEQFF.

This rearrangement joins TRBV28 to TRBJ1-2, with TRBD1 identical over 9 bases. CDR1 and CDR2 from the germline V gene are MDHEN and SYDVKM. V lost 6 bases to trimming and J lost 14 bases; unmatched junction nucleotides: 13. This CDR3 has 13 amino acids. CDR3 protein: CASSRKTGGSGTF. DNA of the CDR3: TGTGCCAGCAGCCGGAAAACAGGGGGCTCGGGAACCTTC.

A few counts support this clone. The chain recombines TRBV29-1 with TRBJ1-3; D might be TRBD1 (5 bases). Germline V CDR1 and CDR2: SQVTM, ANQGSEA. Trimming took off 6 bases at V and 3 bases at J, with 15 bases between the two ends. There are 14 residues in the CDR3. The CDR3 here is CSVLGGVGGNTIYF. The DNA of the CDR3 is TGCAGCGTCCTGGGAGGGGTCGGTGGAAACACCATATATTTT.

The genes are TRBV7-2 and TRBJ2-7, with D possibly being TRBD2 (5 bases). Trimming removed 3 bases at V and 5 bases at J, with 11 bases between. Germline CDR1 is SGHTA and CDR2 is FQGNSA. The CDR3 totals 13 residues. The CDR3 DNA follows: TGTGCCAGCAGCTTCGCACTAGATCACGAGCAGTACTTC. This translates into CASSFALDHEQYF.

The table lists this clone with a few counts. V usage is TRBV5-1 and J usage is TRBJ2-7, with 7 bases matching TRBD2. V gave up 4 bases and J gave up 4 bases; unmatched junction bases: 11. This CDR3 region has 15 residues. The V gene's germline CDR1 is SGHRS and CDR2 YFSETQ. CDR3 region: CASSPQIISGYEQYF. Here the CDR3 DNA reads TGCGCCAGCAGCCCCCAGATTATTAGCGGGTACGAGCAGTACTTC.

The CDR3 loop reads CASRTSTDTQYF. In nucleotides, the CDR3 is TGTGCCAGCAGGACTAGCACAGATACGCAGTATTTT. The gene calls are TRBV6-5 and TRBJ2-3; the D is unclear. Germline assignment: CDR1 MNHEY and CDR2 SVGAGI. Trimming cost V 6 bases and J 0 bases, with 4 bases left between them. The CDR3 consists of 12 residues.